A selection of T cell receptor beta chains follows, all from one sample in a study of T cells in Graves' hyperthyroidism and ophthalmopathy. TCRdb re-called the multiplex PCR reads through MiXCR, storing one row per CDR3 protein. This sample yields over 500,000 distinct CDR3 sequences, of which 40% to 50% are seen a single time; about 40% belongs to the top ten. The specimen was peripheral blood or thyroid tissue (not recorded which). The source of these receptors is an adult woman with Graves' disease, either hyperthyroidism or ophthalmopathy (not recorded which). Both conserved end residues are part of each CDR3. Each record gives: J gene, D gene, V gene, clone size, CDR3 protein, CDR3 DNA. D genes are given only for firm matches. Size is omitted from some rows. Given values are once, few, many or a class for expanded clones.

J gene: TRBJ2-7
D gene: -
V gene: TRBV5-1
clone size: many
CDR3 protein: CASSLTENLSYEQYF
CDR3 DNA: TGCGCCAGCAGCTTGACAGAGAACCTCTCCTACGAGCAGTACTTC

J gene: TRBJ1-1
D gene: TRBD1
V gene: TRBV10-3
clone size: few
CDR3 protein: CAISRDRRAGGLNTEAFF
CDR3 DNA: TGTGCCATCAGTCGGGACCGAAGGGCAGGGGGCTTGAACACTGAAGCTTTCTTT

J gene: TRBJ1-2
D gene: -
V gene: TRBV19
clone size: -
CDR3 protein: CASSMAGASYGYTF
CDR3 DNA: TGTGCCAGTAGTATGGCGGGGGCGAGCTATGGCTACACCTTC

J gene: TRBJ1-5
D gene: -
V gene: TRBV30
clone size: -
CDR3 protein: CAWSVAVNSNQPQHF
CDR3 DNA: TGTGCCTGGAGTGTTGCAGTCAATAGCAATCAGCCCCAGCATTTT

J gene: TRBJ1-6
D gene: TRBD1
V gene: TRBV20-1
clone size: -
CDR3 protein: CSARRTGRNSPLHF
CDR3 DNA: TGCAGTGCTAGGCGGACAGGGCGAAATTCACCCCTCCACTTT

J gene: TRBJ1-5
D gene: -
V gene: TRBV19
clone size: many
CDR3 protein: CASSNSGTFNQPQHF
CDR3 DNA: TGTGCCAGTAGTAACTCCGGGACCTTCAATCAGCCCCAGCATTTT

J gene: TRBJ1-6
D gene: -
V gene: TRBV20-1
clone size: once
CDR3 protein: CSARDPGRRYNSPLHF
CDR3 DNA: TGCAGTGCTAGAGACCCGGGACGCAGGTATAATTCACCCCTCCACTTT

J gene: TRBJ2-1
D gene: TRBD2
V gene: TRBV25-1
clone size: many
CDR3 protein: CASSEFGGGVGNEQFF
CDR3 DNA: TGTGCCAGCAGTGAATTCGGGGGGGGAGTTGGCAATGAGCAGTTCTTC

J gene: TRBJ1-6
D gene: -
V gene: TRBV7-9
clone size: few
CDR3 protein: CASSLGGISPLHF
CDR3 DNA: TGTGCCAGCAGCTTAGGGGGTATCTCACCCCTCCACTTT

J gene: TRBJ1-1
D gene: -
V gene: TRBV6-2/TRBV6-3
clone size: -
CDR3 protein: CASSRLKDTEAFF
CDR3 DNA: TGTGCCAGCAGTCGACTAAAGGACACTGAAGCTTTCTTT

J gene: TRBJ1-2
D gene: TRBD1
V gene: TRBV9
clone size: -
CDR3 protein: CASSFRQGGTLRYGYTF
CDR3 DNA: TGTGCCAGCAGCTTTAGACAGGGAGGAACACTTAGATATGGCTACACCTTC

J gene: TRBJ2-5
D gene: -
V gene: TRBV4-1
clone size: -
CDR3 protein: CASSQAAGTFSGETQYF
CDR3 DNA: TGCGCCAGCAGCCAAGCCGCCGGGACTTTCAGCGGGGAGACCCAGTACTTC

J gene: TRBJ1-3
D gene: -
V gene: TRBV2
clone size: few
CDR3 protein: CASSAPGLGNTIYF
CDR3 DNA: TGTGCCAGCAGTGCCCCAGGGCTCGGAAACACCATATATTTT

J gene: TRBJ2-7
D gene: -
V gene: TRBV11-1
clone size: -
CDR3 protein: CASSFYICSSTSDTYEQYF
CDR3 DNA: -

J gene: TRBJ2-5
D gene: -
V gene: TRBV6-1
clone size: few
CDR3 protein: CASSPEGLYEETQYF
CDR3 DNA: TGTGCCAGCAGCCCCGAGGGACTGTATGAAGAGACCCAGTACTTC

J gene: TRBJ1-2
D gene: -
V gene: TRBV30
clone size: many
CDR3 protein: CAWSVADGYSYGYTF
CDR3 DNA: TGTGCCTGGAGTGTAGCGGACGGCTATAGCTATGGCTACACCTTC

J gene: TRBJ1-1
D gene: -
V gene: TRBV30
clone size: -
CDR3 protein: CAWSDWTENTEAFF
CDR3 DNA: TGTGCCTGGAGTGACTGGACGGAGAACACTGAAGCTTTCTTT

J gene: TRBJ2-5
D gene: -
V gene: TRBV20-1
clone size: -
CDR3 protein: CSASYTQETQYF
CDR3 DNA: TGCAGTGCTAGTTATACGCAAGAGACCCAGTACTTC

J gene: TRBJ2-5
D gene: TRBD2
V gene: TRBV20-1
clone size: -
CDR3 protein: CSARPTGLAGGLKTQYF
CDR3 DNA: TGCAGTGCTAGACCCACAGGACTAGCGGGAGGGCTGAAGACCCAGTACTTC

J gene: TRBJ2-7
D gene: -
V gene: TRBV19
clone size: few
CDR3 protein: CASSMGPGTYEQYF
CDR3 DNA: TGTGCCAGTAGTATGGGGCCCGGCACCTACGAGCAGTACTTC

J gene: TRBJ2-5
D gene: -
V gene: TRBV7-9
clone size: -
CDR3 protein: CASSLVGGVTQYF
CDR3 DNA: TGTGCCAGCAGCTTAGTGGGGGGCGTGACCCAGTACTTC

J gene: TRBJ1-1
D gene: -
V gene: TRBV20-1
clone size: -
CDR3 protein: CSARPKRPESTEAFF
CDR3 DNA: TGCAGTGCTAGACCAAAGCGGCCAGAGAGTACTGAAGCTTTCTTT

J gene: TRBJ1-3
D gene: -
V gene: TRBV6-1
clone size: few
CDR3 protein: CASSPGGGSGNTIYF
CDR3 DNA: TGTGCCAGCAGTCCCGGGGGGGGCTCTGGAAACACCATATATTTT

J gene: TRBJ2-5
D gene: -
V gene: TRBV7-3
clone size: many
CDR3 protein: CASSFLRDHQETQYF
CDR3 DNA: TGTGCCAGCAGCTTCCTCCGGGACCACCAAGAGACCCAGTACTTC

J gene: TRBJ2-3
D gene: -
V gene: TRBV7-2
clone size: -
CDR3 protein: CASSPTGTDTQYF
CDR3 DNA: TGTGCCAGCAGCCCGACTGGCACAGATACGCAGTATTTT

J gene: TRBJ1-1
D gene: -
V gene: TRBV7-9
clone size: many
CDR3 protein: CASSSVGGDTEAFF
CDR3 DNA: TGTGCCAGCAGCTCCGTAGGGGGGGACACTGAAGCTTTCTTT

J gene: TRBJ1-4
D gene: TRBD1
V gene: TRBV6-5
clone size: -
CDR3 protein: CASRTGQVNEKLFF
CDR3 DNA: TGTGCCAGCAGGACGGGACAGGTTAATGAAAAACTGTTTTTT

J gene: TRBJ1-4
D gene: TRBD1
V gene: TRBV6-1
clone size: -
CDR3 protein: CASRRQGFLIGEKLFF
CDR3 DNA: TGTGCCAGCAGACGACAGGGGTTTCTGATTGGTGAAAAACTGTTTTTT

J gene: TRBJ1-4
D gene: -
V gene: TRBV29-1
clone size: many
CDR3 protein: CSVRRDIYEKLFF
CDR3 DNA: TGCAGCGTTCGCCGGGACATATATGAAAAACTGTTTTTT

J gene: TRBJ1-4
D gene: -
V gene: TRBV2
clone size: -
CDR3 protein: CASSEPGVSGKLFF
CDR3 DNA: TGCGCCAGCAGCGAACCGGGGGTTTCGGGTAAACTGTTTTTT

J gene: TRBJ1-1
D gene: -
V gene: TRBV29-1
clone size: -
CDR3 protein: CSVIWGLGSTGVVNTEAFF
CDR3 DNA: TGCAGCGTTATCTGGGGACTAGGTTCCACCGGGGTAGTGAACACTGAAGCTTTCTTT

J gene: TRBJ2-6
D gene: TRBD1
V gene: TRBV6-2/TRBV6-3
clone size: -
CDR3 protein: CASSQTGNNVLTF
CDR3 DNA: TGTGCCAGCAGTCAGACAGGGAATAACGTCCTGACTTTC

J gene: TRBJ2-3
D gene: -
V gene: TRBV20-1
clone size: -
CDR3 protein: CSAYTDTQYF
CDR3 DNA: TGCAGTGCTTACACAGATACGCAGTATTTT

J gene: TRBJ2-7
D gene: -
V gene: TRBV6-1
clone size: many
CDR3 protein: CASRIPRAYEQYF
CDR3 DNA: TGTGCCAGCAGAATTCCCAGGGCCTACGAGCAGTACTTC

J gene: TRBJ2-7
D gene: TRBD1
V gene: TRBV5-6
clone size: many
CDR3 protein: CASSSAALGTGFDEQYF
CDR3 DNA: TGTGCCAGCAGCTCCGCCGCTCTCGGGACAGGGTTTGACGAGCAGTACTTC

J gene: TRBJ2-6
D gene: TRBD1
V gene: TRBV29-1
clone size: -
CDR3 protein: CSVPETGVSGANVLTF
CDR3 DNA: TGCAGCGTCCCTGAGACAGGGGTCTCTGGGGCCAACGTCCTGACTTTC

J gene: TRBJ1-1
D gene: -
V gene: TRBV7-8
clone size: -
CDR3 protein: CASRGLVVNTEAFF
CDR3 DNA: TGTGCCAGCAGAGGCTTGGTGGTGAACACTGAAGCTTTCTTT